This TCR beta chain was recovered during a study of a mutant IDH1 vaccine in newly diagnosed glioma. Study as a whole: Vaccinations were initiated 4-6 weeks following radiotherapy alone, or were given together with temozolomide cycles.

TCRdb's copy holds only in-frame clones and misses some; the assay was immunoSEQ multiplex PCR. The sample shows around 58,000 clones, about 80% of them seen only once. With respect to this clone: Antigen unknown.

Germline V gene data show CDR1 as ENHRY and CDR2 as SYGVKD. The CDR3 extends over 15 amino acids. After removal of 2 bases from V and 1 base from J, the junction contained 4 bases not matched to a gene. Described time point: week 5, during vaccination. Mutant IDH1 20-mer peptide, at 300 ug, made up each vaccine dose, with topical imiquimod. The sequence derives from a man younger than 40 with glioma. The chain couples TRBV10-3 to TRBJ1-1, with 7 bases lining up with TRBD1. Sequenced here: PBMCs, sampled from a glioma patient whose treatment included an IDH1 peptide vaccine. CDR3 DNA: TGTGCCATCAGTGAGCCGGGACAGCCGAACACTGAAGCTTTCTTT. Protein product: CAISEPGQPNTEAFF.